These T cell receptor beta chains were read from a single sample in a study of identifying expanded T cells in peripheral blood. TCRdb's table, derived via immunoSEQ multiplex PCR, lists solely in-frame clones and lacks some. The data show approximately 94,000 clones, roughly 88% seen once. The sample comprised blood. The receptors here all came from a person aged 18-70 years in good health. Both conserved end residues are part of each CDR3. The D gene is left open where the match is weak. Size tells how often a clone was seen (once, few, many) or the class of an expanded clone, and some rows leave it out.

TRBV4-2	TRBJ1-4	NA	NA	TGTGCCAGCAGCCAAGGTGACAGCTATAATGAAAAACTGTTTTTT	CASSQGDSYNEKLFF
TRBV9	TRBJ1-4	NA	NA	TGTGCCAGCAGCGCCACGTTCCCCCCAGGGGAAGCAACTAATGAAAAACTGTTTTTT	CASSATFPPGEATNEKLFF
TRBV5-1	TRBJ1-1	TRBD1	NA	TGCGCCAGCAGCTTGGCCCACCGGGACAGGCTGAACACTGAAGCTTTCTTT	CASSLAHRDRLNTEAFF
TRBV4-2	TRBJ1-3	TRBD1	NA	TGTGCCAGCAGCCAGGACAGGGTTGGAAACACCATATATTTT	CASSQDRVGNTIYF
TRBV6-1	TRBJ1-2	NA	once	TGTGCCAGCAGTGTAAATTTCTATGGCTACACCTTC	CASSVNFYGYTF
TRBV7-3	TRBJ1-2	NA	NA	TGTGCCAGCAGCTTATGGGTGGCTGATGGCTACACCTTC	CASSLWVADGYTF
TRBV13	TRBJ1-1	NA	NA	TGTGCCAGCAGCTTAGTCCAACGGAGAGGGATGAACACTGAAGCTTTCTTT	CASSLVQRRGMNTEAFF
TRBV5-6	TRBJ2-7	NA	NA	TGTGCCAGCAGCTTGGCAGGCAGATACTACGAGCAGTACTTC	CASSLAGRYYEQYF
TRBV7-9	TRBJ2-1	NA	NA	TGTGCCAGCAGCCCCAGGGGGGGCGCTGGGAATGAGCAGTTCTTC	CASSPRGGAGNEQFF
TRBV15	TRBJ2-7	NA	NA	TGTGCCACCAGCAGCCGAAACGAGCAGTACTTC	CATSSRNEQYF
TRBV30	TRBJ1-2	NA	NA	TGTGCCTGGAGTGTGGCAGAAGGAGGCTACACCTTC	CAWSVAEGGYTF
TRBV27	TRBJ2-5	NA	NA	TGTGCCAGCAGTTCCTTAGGTCGGGAGCAAGAGACCCAGTACTTC	CASSSLGREQETQYF
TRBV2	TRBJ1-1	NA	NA	TGTGCCAGCGGGTCCGGGACGGAAAACACTGAAGCTTTCTTT	CASGSGTENTEAFF